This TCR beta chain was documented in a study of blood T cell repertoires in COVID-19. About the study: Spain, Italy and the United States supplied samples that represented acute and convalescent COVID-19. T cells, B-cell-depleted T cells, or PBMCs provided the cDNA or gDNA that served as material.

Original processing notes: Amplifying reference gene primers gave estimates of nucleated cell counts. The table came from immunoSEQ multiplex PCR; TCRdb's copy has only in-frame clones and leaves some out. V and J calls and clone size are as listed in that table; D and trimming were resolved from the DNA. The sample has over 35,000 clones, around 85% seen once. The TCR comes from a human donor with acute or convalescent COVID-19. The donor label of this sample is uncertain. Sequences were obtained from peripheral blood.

The CDR3 loop is CASSHTTSDRAKETQYF. Written as DNA, the CDR3 is TGTGCCAGCAGTCATACTACCTCGGACAGGGCCAAAGAGACCCAGTACTTC. V gene TRBV27 combines with J gene TRBJ2-5, with 8 bases lining up with TRBD1. The junction had 14 bases not matched to a gene; V was cut back by 5 bases and J by 3 bases. The length of the CDR3 is 17 residues. Germline-derived CDR1 and CDR2 are MNHEY and SMNVEV (reference sequence).